Listed below are T cell receptor beta chains from one sample, sequenced in a study of graft-versus-host responses after intestinal transplantation. Which antigens these TCRs recognize remains unknown. TCRdb's table, derived via immunoSEQ multiplex PCR, lists solely in-frame clones and lacks some. The data show over 100,000 clones, approximately 90% seen once. The sequencing here drew on unstimulated CD4+ T cells sorted from spleen or lymph node cells, taken before transplant. The receptors were gathered from a human donor who was the organ donor for an intestinal transplant. CDR3s include the opening cysteine and the closing phenylalanine or tryptophan. The D gene is left open where the match is weak. Part of the rows lack a size; the others show once, few, many or a class for expanded clones.

length | D | size | J | V | CDR3 | DNA
13 | NA | NA | TRBJ2-5 | TRBV5-6 | CASSLGESETQYF | TGTGCCAGCAGCTTAGGCGAGTCGGAGACCCAGTACTTC
12 | NA | NA | TRBJ2-3 | TRBV29-1 | CSVPRVADTQYF | TGCAGCGTCCCCAGGGTGGCAGATACGCAGTATTTT
16 | TRBD2 | NA | TRBJ2-2 | TRBV9 | CASSVGGGVNTGELFF | TGTGCCAGCAGCGTAGGCGGGGGGGTGAACACCGGGGAGCTGTTTTTT
18 | NA | once | TRBJ2-5 | TRBV28 | CASSLVSPSGTRQETQYF | TGTGCCAGCAGCCTCGTTTCCCCCAGCGGAACCCGCCAAGAGACCCAGTACTTC
15 | NA | once | TRBJ2-3 | TRBV21-1 | CASMMGPGSTDTQYF | TGTGCCAGCATGATGGGGCCAGGCTCCACAGATACGCAGTATTTT
12 | NA | NA | TRBJ1-5 | TRBV28 | CASSDSVQPQHF | TGTGCCAGCAGTGACAGCGTTCAGCCCCAGCATTTT
14 | NA | NA | TRBJ1-5 | TRBV19 | CASSSGLINQPQHF | TGTGCCAGTAGCTCCGGACTGATCAATCAGCCCCAGCATTTT
12 | NA | NA | TRBJ1-5 | TRBV27 | CASSPLGQPQHF | TGTGCCAGCAGTCCTTTGGGTCAGCCCCAGCATTTT
15 | TRBD1 | NA | TRBJ2-7 | TRBV4-2 | CASSLEGQGVYEQYF | TGTGCCAGCAGCCTTGAGGGACAGGGGGTCTACGAGCAGTACTTC
15 | TRBD1 | NA | TRBJ1-1 | TRBV4-2 | CASSQEVGTVDEAFF | TGTGCCAGCAGCCAAGAAGTAGGGACAGTCGACGAGGCTTTCTTT
13 | NA | NA | TRBJ1-2 | TRBV30 | CAWSVSRDYGYTF | TGTGCCTGGAGTGTATCGCGGGACTATGGCTACACCTTC
14 | NA | NA | TRBJ2-7 | TRBV4-1 | CASSQAGSPHEQYF | TGCGCCAGCAGCCAGGCCGGATCGCCCCACGAGCAGTACTTC
12 | NA | NA | TRBJ2-5 | TRBV7-9 | CASSTTQETQYF | TGTGCCAGCAGCACGACACAAGAGACCCAGTACTTC
16 | NA | few | TRBJ2-2 | TRBV6-5 | CASSYSRMRRAGELFF | TGTGCCAGCAGTTACTCTCGGATGCGTAGGGCCGGGGAGCTGTTTTTT
11 | NA | NA | TRBJ1-1 | TRBV23-1 | CASSRQSEAFF | TGCGCCAGCAGTCGGCAATCTGAAGCTTTCTTT
13 | NA | NA | TRBJ2-2 | TRBV9 | CASRGGAGGELFF | TGTGCCAGCAGAGGAGGGGCTGGCGGGGAGCTGTTTTTT
15 | NA | NA | TRBJ2-7 | TRBV10-3 | CAISSDRTLTYEQYF | TGTGCCATCTCCAGTGACAGGACCCTGACCTACGAGCAGTACTTC
15 | NA | NA | TRBJ2-3 | TRBV15 | CATSRGTGVSDTQYF | TGTGCCACCAGCAGAGGTACGGGAGTATCAGATACGCAGTATTTT
13 | NA | NA | TRBJ2-1 | TRBV2 | CASNLDRSNEQFF | TGTGCCAGCAACCTAGACAGGAGCAATGAGCAGTTCTTC
16 | NA | few | TRBJ2-7 | TRBV6-6 | CASSLTGTTITYEQYF | TGTGCCAGCAGCTTAACTGGGACAACTATCACCTACGAGCAGTACTTC
13 | TRBD2 | NA | TRBJ2-2 | TRBV6-6 | CASSSGTAGELFF | TGTGCCAGCAGTAGCGGGACGGCCGGGGAGCTGTTTTTT
16 | TRBD2 | NA | TRBJ2-1 | TRBV18 | CASSPPKVTSNNEQFF | TGTGCCAGCTCACCTCCCAAAGTGACTAGCAACAATGAGCAGTTCTTC
13 | NA | NA | TRBJ2-3 | TRBV5-5 | CASSFWVGDTQYF | TGTGCCAGCAGCTTCTGGGTAGGGGATACGCAGTATTTT
13 | TRBD1 | NA | TRBJ1-1 | TRBV7-2 | CASSLRGRTEAFF | TGTGCCAGCAGCTTAAGGGGGCGGACTGAAGCTTTCTTT
14 | NA | NA | TRBJ2-3 | TRBV7-9 | CASSLESGSDTQYF | TGTGCCAGCAGCTTAGAATCAGGGTCAGATACGCAGTATTTT
13 | NA | NA | TRBJ2-5 | TRBV10-3 | CASSGESGETQYF | TGTGCCAGCTCGGGGGAGAGTGGAGAGACCCAGTACTTC
15 | TRBD1 | NA | TRBJ1-1 | TRBV5-1 | CASSSRTGGNTEAFF | TGCGCCAGCAGCTCCCGGACAGGGGGGAACACTGAAGCTTTCTTT
15 | NA | NA | TRBJ1-1 | TRBV28 | CASSLAGGGSPEAFF | TGTGCCAGCAGTCTAGCCGGGGGGGGCTCCCCCGAAGCTTTCTTT
13 | TRBD2 | NA | TRBJ2-5 | TRBV2 | CASRRLAGVAQYF | TGTGCCAGCAGGCGACTAGCGGGAGTGGCCCAGTACTTC
16 | TRBD2 | NA | TRBJ2-5 | TRBV5-1 | CASSLFAGDPQETQYF | TGCGCCAGCAGCTTGTTTGCGGGAGACCCCCAAGAGACCCAGTACTTC
16 | TRBD2 | NA | TRBJ2-7 | TRBV7-6 | CASSLLAGDSFSEQYF | TGTGCCAGCAGCTTGCTAGCGGGAGATTCGTTCAGCGAGCAGTACTTC
13 | NA | NA | TRBJ1-1 | TRBV7-2 | CASSLARGTEAFF | TGTGCCAGCAGCTTAGCCCGGGGGACTGAAGCTTTCTTT
16 | TRBD2 | NA | TRBJ2-1 | TRBV7-4 | CASSPGTSGRSDEQFF | TGTGCCAGCAGCCCCGGGACTAGCGGGAGAAGCGATGAGCAGTTCTTC